This passage covers 24 T cell receptor beta chains from one sample sequenced in a study of T cell responses to AZD1222 COVID-19 vaccine. The method was immunoSEQ multiplex PCR; TCRdb's version includes in-frame clones alone and lacks a portion of them. The sample lists some 140,000 clones, 70% to 90% seen once, with 1.9% in the top ten. Here the sequenced sample was peripheral blood, taken on day 0 of AZD1222 vaccination. The receptors here all came from an adult in good health.

The gene calls are TRBV24-1 and TRBJ2-3; D unclear. Trimming took off 4 bases at V and 4 bases at J, with 11 bases between the two ends. Germline V gives CDR1 KGHDR, CDR2 SFDVKD. The CDR3 loop spans 14 amino acids. DNA for the CDR3: TGTGCCACCAGTGAATCCCTTCGGGCAGATACGCAGTATTTT. Its protein product is CATSESLRADTQYF.

The rearrangement uses TRBV4-3 and TRBJ2-1; TRBD2 aligns across 9 bases. The CDR3 totals 18 residues. Germline values: CDR1 LGHNA, CDR2 YSLEER. Trimming cost V 5 bases and J 0 bases; bases outside gene matches: 11. The chain's CDR3 is CASSVGLSGGSSYNEQFF. Here the CDR3 DNA reads TGCGCCAGCAGCGTCGGCCTTAGCGGGGGCAGCTCCTACAATGAGCAGTTCTTC.

CDR3: CASSSDRGDTEAFF. For the CDR3, the DNA is TGCGCCAGCAGCTCGGACAGGGGAGACACTGAAGCTTTCTTT. This sequence joins TRBV5-1 and TRBJ1-1; TRBD1 matches at 9 bases. CDR3 size: 14 residues. The germline CDR1 and CDR2 sequences are SGHRS and YFSETQ. The J segment lost 3 bases and the V segment lost 3 bases, leaving 3 bases of the junction unmatched.

A few counts support this clone. This chain connects TRBV6-4 to TRBJ1-5; D is unclear. V shed 4 bases and J shed 4 bases, with 14 bases lying between them. The CDR3 has 15 residues. Germline V gene sequence: CDR1 MRHNA, CDR2 SNTAGT. CDR3 nucleotides: TGTGCCAGCAGTGTGGAGCACAGCTCAAATCAGCCCCAGCATTTT. Amino acids: CASSVEHSSNQPQHF.

V and J are TRBV28 and TRBJ1-1; possibly TRBD1 for D (6 bases). The CDR3 is 15 residues long. With 5 bases removed from V and 0 bases from J, the gap between germline ends came to 13 bases. CDR1 is MDHEN, CDR2 SYDVKM, per germline. Here the CDR3 reads CASSPPRGMNTEAFF. DNA for the CDR3: TGTGCCAGCAGTCCCCCAAGGGGGATGAACACTGAAGCTTTCTTT.

In its sample, this clone was seen once. The chain employs TRBV10-1 and TRBJ1-1; D is perhaps TRBD1 (6 bases). CDR1 and CDR2 (germline): WNHNN, SYGVQD (reference sequence). The CDR3 runs to 11 residues. Trimming left V 7 bases short and J 11 bases short, with 14 bases between. The CDR3 reads CASTDGQRAFF. CDR3 sequence (DNA): TGCGCCAGCACTGATGGACAGAGGGCTTTCTTT.

This clone showed up just once. The chain carries TRBV5-1 and TRBJ1-1, with no clear D. This CDR3 region has 13 residues. Germline assignment: CDR1 SGHRS and CDR2 YFSETQ. Trimming took 4 bases from V and 0 from J, leaving 7 bases between them. The CDR3 DNA reads as TGCGCCAGCAGCGGTAGCATGAACACTGAAGCTTTCTTT. This gives the protein CASSGSMNTEAFF.

The chain recombines TRBV11-2 with TRBJ1-3, with D tentatively TRBD1 (5 bases). CDR3 size: 15 residues. V lost 2 bases, J lost 4 bases, and 12 bases lay in between. CDR1 is SGHAT and CDR2 is FQNNGV in the germline V gene. CDR3: CASSLQGSTGNTIYF. The CDR3 DNA sequence: TGTGCCAGCAGCTTACAGGGTTCGACAGGAAACACCATATATTTT.

V gene TRBV30 combines with J gene TRBJ1-1; tentatively, D is TRBD1 (5 bases). Between the trimmed V and J ends, which lost 6 bases and 1 base, there was a span of 9 bases. The CDR3 runs to 12 residues. Germline CDR1 and CDR2: GTSNPN and SVGIG (reference sequence). The CDR3 sequence is CACQGENTEAFF. As DNA, the CDR3 is TGTGCCTGCCAAGGGGAGAACACTGAAGCTTTCTTT.

V gene TRBV6-1 combines with J gene TRBJ1-5; D remains unclear. Trimming removed 1 base at V and 4 bases at J, with 20 bases between. The CDR3 is 18 residues long. Germline values: CDR1 MNHNS, CDR2 SASEGT. The DNA of the CDR3 is TGTGCCAGCAGTGAAGAAGTCGGAGCATCAGTCACGAATCAGCCCCAGCATTTT. Protein product: CASSEEVGASVTNQPQHF.

This chain joins TRBV5-1 and TRBJ1-4; 8 bases are a match to TRBD1. The CDR3 sequence is 16 residues long. J gave up 2 bases and V 5 bases, and 8 bases lay outside the gene matches. Germline values: CDR1 SGHRS, CDR2 YFSETQ. The CDR3 bases are TGCGCCAGCAGTCGGTCAGGGGGCGCGACTAATGAAAAACTGTTTTTT. As protein: CASSRSGGATNEKLFF.

The J gene is TRBJ1-5, the V gene TRBV10-3; no firm D call. CDR3 size: 13 residues. Germline-derived CDR1 and CDR2 are ENHRY and SYGVKD. Trimming removed 3 bases from V and 7 bases from J, with 10 bases in between. DNA for the CDR3: TGTGCCATCAGTGACAAGGGAGACCAGCCCCAGCATTTT. It is translated as CAISDKGDQPQHF.

The J gene is TRBJ2-7, the V gene TRBV4-1; 10 nucleotides agree with TRBD1. Trimming at V came to 4 bases and at J to 5 bases, leaving 26 bases not matched to a gene. The CDR3 sequence is 21 residues long. CDR1 is MGHRA and CDR2 is YSYEKL in the germline V gene. This CDR3 reads CASSRLTTPWYRTGGIHEQYF. The CDR3 bases are TGCGCCAGCAGCCGTCTGACCACACCCTGGTACAGGACAGGGGGTATCCACGAGCAGTACTTC.

This sequence joins TRBV20-1 and TRBJ2-5, with D perhaps TRBD2 (7 bases). The germline V gene encodes CDR1 DFQATT and CDR2 SNEGSKA (reference sequence). The V and J ends lost 6 bases and 9 bases respectively, with 14 bases between them. This CDR3 is built from 11 residues. CDR3: CSAPVGGAQYF. CDR3 nucleotide sequence: TGCAGTGCCCCGGTAGGGGGGGCCCAGTACTTC.

V is TRBV4-1 and J is TRBJ2-4; 10 nucleotides match TRBD1. Germline CDR1 and CDR2: MGHRA and YSYEKL. The CDR3 extends over 20 amino acids. J was trimmed by 0 bases and V by 0 bases; bases with no gene match: 11. The CDR3 protein is CASSQDQTGGLNLAKNIQYF. For the CDR3, the DNA is TGCGCCAGCAGCCAAGATCAGACAGGGGGCCTAAATCTAGCCAAAAACATTCAGTACTTC.

J is TRBJ2-1 and V is TRBV3-1 (or the pseudogene TRBV3-2), with 7 bases fitting TRBD1. This CDR3 is built from 16 residues. Trimming took 4 bases from V and 4 from J; bases not matched to a gene: 10. Germline loops: CDR1 LGHDT, CDR2 YNNKEL (reference sequence). The CDR3 bases are TGTGCCAGCAGCCTAATGACAGGGAACTATTACAATGAGCAGTTCTTC. This gives the protein CASSLMTGNYYNEQFF.

The genes are TRBV15 and TRBJ1-1, with no clear D. V lost 0 bases and J lost 7, with 3 bases in between. This CDR3 is built from 11 residues. The germline CDR1 and CDR2 sequences are LNHNV and YYDKDF (reference sequence). In DNA form, the CDR3 reads TGTGCCACCAGCAGAGAAGATGAAGCTTTCTTT. This translates into CATSREDEAFF.

The rearrangement links TRBV3-1 (or the pseudogene TRBV3-2) to TRBJ2-7; the D gene is possibly TRBD1 (7 bases). V was shortened by 1 base and J by 5 bases, with 15 bases between the two germline ends. The germline CDR1 and CDR2 sequences are LGHDT and YNNKEL (reference sequence). The CDR3 spans 15 residues. Here the CDR3 reads CASSQGGGGIDEQYF. The CDR3 DNA reads TGTGCCAGCAGCCAAGGAGGAGGGGGCATTGACGAGCAGTACTTC.

The V and J genes are TRBV11-1 and TRBJ2-2; 11 bases align to TRBD2. Germline V lookup: CDR1 SGHAT, CDR2 FQDESV (reference sequence). J was trimmed by 9 bases and V by 5 bases; bases with no gene match: 11. This CDR3 region has 16 residues. CDR3 region: CASSPRSGRAGRELFF. The CDR3 DNA sequence: TGTGCCAGCAGCCCCCGTAGCGGGAGGGCCGGCAGGGAGCTGTTTTTT.

V is TRBV28 and J is TRBJ1-1; D is unresolved. This CDR3 has 13 amino acids. Germline values: CDR1 MDHEN, CDR2 SYDVKM. Trimming stripped 7 bases from V and 4 bases from J, with 13 bases between. The CDR3 DNA reads TGTGCCAGCACCACTTCCGTGAGCACTGAAGCTTTCTTT. It encodes CASTTSVSTEAFF.

The rearrangement links TRBV14 to TRBJ2-3, with a tentative D call TRBD1 (6 bases). V was pared by 4 bases and J by 0 bases, with 17 bases between. This CDR3 region has 17 residues. The germline V gene has CDR1 SGHDN and CDR2 FVKESK. The CDR3 sequence: CASSPPWGQGSTDTQYF. The CDR3 DNA follows: TGTGCCAGCAGCCCCCCTTGGGGGCAGGGAAGCACAGATACGCAGTATTTT.

The chain has TRBV27 and TRBJ1-5, with TRBD1 identical over 9 bases. Per germline, CDR1 MNHEY and CDR2 SMNVEV (reference sequence). The junction had 6 bases not matched to a gene; V was cut back by 4 bases and J by 2 bases. The CDR3 has 16 amino acids. CDR3 bases: TGTGCCAGCAGTTCTATGGACAGGGGACGCAATCAGCCCCAGCATTTT. Residues: CASSSMDRGRNQPQHF.

The chain uses TRBV2 and TRBJ1-1; perhaps TRBD1 as D (5 bases). CDR1 and CDR2 (germline): SNHLY, FYNNEI. The CDR3 is made up of 15 amino acids. The V gene lost 8 bases and the J gene lost 0 bases, with 16 bases spanning the gap. CDR3 bases: TGTGCCAGCCTTGGGACCCAGGCCTTGAACACTGAAGCTTTCTTT. Protein product: CASLGTQALNTEAFF.

The CDR3: CASSWGTGRNTEAFF. The CDR3 DNA reads TGTGCCAGCAGCTGGGGGACAGGCCGGAACACTGAAGCTTTCTTT. The chain links TRBV5-5 to TRBJ1-1, with 8 bases aligning to TRBD1. Germline assignment: CDR1 SGHKS and CDR2 YYEKEE (reference sequence). The CDR3 totals 15 residues. V was clipped by 3 bases and J by 1 base; unmatched bases: 5.